The rows below give T cell receptor beta chains drawn from one sample of a study of tumor-infiltrating lymphocytes in localized non-small cell lung cancer. Here immunoSEQ multiplex PCR was the method, and the copy in TCRdb shows in-frame clones only, minus some. The sample shows about 12,000 clones, around 71% of them seen only once. Specimen: uninvolved lung tissue not adjacent to the tumor. All receptors derive from a human donor with non-small cell lung cancer. CDR3s include the opening cysteine and the closing phenylalanine or tryptophan. The order of the fields is D gene, J gene, V gene, clone size, CDR3 DNA, CDR3 protein. A D gene is named only where the DNA matches it firmly. Clone size, where shown, is once, few, many, or a class for clones that have expanded.

d_call: .
j_call: TRBJ2-1
v_call: TRBV7-2
clone_size: few
cdr3_nt: TGTGCCAGCAGCCGCCTTGTCGGGGCCGTCTACAATGAGCAGTTCTTC
cdr3_aa: CASSRLVGAVYNEQFF

d_call: .
j_call: TRBJ1-2
v_call: TRBV20-1
clone_size: .
cdr3_nt: TGCAGTGCTAGTCCCAACTATGGCTACACCTTC
cdr3_aa: CSASPNYGYTF

d_call: .
j_call: TRBJ2-7
v_call: TRBV5-1
clone_size: .
cdr3_nt: TGCGCCAGCGGGGAAGGGGTCGAGCAGTACTTC
cdr3_aa: CASGEGVEQYF

d_call: .
j_call: TRBJ1-5
v_call: TRBV19
clone_size: .
cdr3_nt: TGTGCCAGTAGTTTCCGGGATCAGCCCCAGCATTTT
cdr3_aa: CASSFRDQPQHF

d_call: TRBD2
j_call: TRBJ2-3
v_call: TRBV7-2
clone_size: .
cdr3_nt: TGTGCCAGTGGGAGGGGTTCCACAGATACGCAGTATTTT
cdr3_aa: CASGRGSTDTQYF

d_call: .
j_call: TRBJ2-1
v_call: TRBV13
clone_size: .
cdr3_nt: TGTGCCAGCAGCTTAGATAGACGGTTCTACAATGAGCAGTTCTTC
cdr3_aa: CASSLDRRFYNEQFF

d_call: TRBD1
j_call: TRBJ1-1
v_call: TRBV6-6
clone_size: .
cdr3_nt: TGTGCCAGCAAAATCGAACAGGGGGCGGGTGAAGCTTTCTTT
cdr3_aa: CASKIEQGAGEAFF

d_call: .
j_call: TRBJ2-7
v_call: TRBV28
clone_size: .
cdr3_nt: TGTGCCAGCACCACCACGGGCGGCTCGGGAGAGCAGTACTTC
cdr3_aa: CASTTTGGSGEQYF

d_call: TRBD1
j_call: TRBJ1-2
v_call: TRBV30
clone_size: .
cdr3_nt: TGTGCCTGGAAATTACAGGGGGCAGTTCATGGCTACACCTTC
cdr3_aa: CAWKLQGAVHGYTF

d_call: .
j_call: TRBJ2-7
v_call: TRBV6-5
clone_size: .
cdr3_nt: TGTGCCAGCAGCCATCAATACGAGCAGTACTTC
cdr3_aa: CASSHQYEQYF

d_call: .
j_call: TRBJ2-3
v_call: TRBV2
clone_size: .
cdr3_nt: TGTGCCAGCAGGTTACTAGCAACAACAGATACGCAGTATTTT
cdr3_aa: CASRLLATTDTQYF

d_call: .
j_call: TRBJ1-6
v_call: TRBV5-4
clone_size: .
cdr3_nt: TGTGCCAGCAGCAGACGACAGAATTCACCCCTCCACTTT
cdr3_aa: CASSRRQNSPLHF

d_call: .
j_call: TRBJ1-2
v_call: TRBV28
clone_size: once
cdr3_nt: TGTGCCAGCAGTGACCGGCGGGTTGGCTACACCTTC
cdr3_aa: CASSDRRVGYTF

d_call: .
j_call: TRBJ2-3
v_call: TRBV6-1
clone_size: .
cdr3_nt: TGTGCCAGCAGTAAAAATCCCACCACAGATACGCAGTATTTT
cdr3_aa: CASSKNPTTDTQYF

d_call: TRBD2
j_call: TRBJ2-2
v_call: TRBV2
clone_size: few
cdr3_nt: TGTGCCAGCAGTTGGACTAGCGGGAGTCCGAACACCGGGGAGCTGTTTTTT
cdr3_aa: CASSWTSGSPNTGELFF

d_call: .
j_call: TRBJ2-3
v_call: TRBV4-1
clone_size: .
cdr3_nt: TGCGCCAGCAGCCAAGAGGGACGACCCCGCACAGATACGCAGTATTTT
cdr3_aa: CASSQEGRPRTDTQYF

d_call: .
j_call: TRBJ1-2
v_call: TRBV7-2
clone_size: .
cdr3_nt: TGTGCCAGCAGCTTGGACAAGGTGGTCTATGGCTACACCTTC
cdr3_aa: CASSLDKVVYGYTF

d_call: TRBD1
j_call: TRBJ2-6
v_call: TRBV25-1
clone_size: .
cdr3_nt: TGTGCCAGCAGTGCTATGGGACAGGGAGGCTCTGGGGCCAACGTCCTGACTTTC
cdr3_aa: CASSAMGQGGSGANVLTF

d_call: .
j_call: TRBJ1-1
v_call: TRBV19
clone_size: .
cdr3_nt: TGTGCCAGTAGAAAAGCGGGCAGAATGAACACTGAAGCTTTCTTT
cdr3_aa: CASRKAGRMNTEAFF

d_call: .
j_call: TRBJ1-2
v_call: TRBV4-3
clone_size: .
cdr3_nt: TGCGCCAGCAGCCAGGGGGTAGGGGGGAGAAGCGGCTACACCTTC
cdr3_aa: CASSQGVGGRSGYTF

d_call: TRBD1
j_call: TRBJ1-2
v_call: TRBV6-6
clone_size: medium-sized
cdr3_nt: TGTGCCAGCCTTAGACAGGGGGGAGACTATGGCTACACCTTC
cdr3_aa: CASLRQGGDYGYTF